The clone carrying this TCR beta chain has a handful of counts. The antigen remains undetermined. It was with 60 Vbeta and 13 Jbeta primers that the PCR ran. Libraries were prepared by immunoSEQ multiplex PCR; TCRdb keeps only in-frame clonotypes and omits some of them. This table holds 110,000 to 150,000 clones, under 80% found once. The data stem from a study of cytomegalovirus exposure and HLA in healthy donors. Regarding the study as a whole: Listed as cytomegalovirus-associated were 150 to 200 TCR beta chains. Several of the most significant clusters were apparently associated with common viral pathogens in a later analysis.

CDR3 length: 14 residues. Germline-derived CDR1 and CDR2 are MNHEY and SVGAGI. Trimming removed 6 bases at V and 1 base at J, with 10 bases between. The receptor was isolated from a man aged 18 to 35 in good health and CMV-seropositive. Material: PBMCs. This rearrangement joins TRBV6-5 to TRBJ1-3; tentative D call: TRBD1 (5 bases). In DNA, the CDR3 is TGTGCCAGCAGCCTGGGGGGGTCTGGAAACACCATATATTTT. It specifies CASSLGGSGNTIYF.